The rows below give T cell receptor beta chains drawn from one sample of a study of cytomegalovirus exposure and HLA in healthy donors. Some clones are missing from TCRdb's copy, which holds only in-frame ones; the method was immunoSEQ multiplex PCR. The sample lists approximately 200,000 clones, 60% to 85% seen once, with about 1.6% in the top ten. The sequenced sample consisted of PBMCs. These receptors were taken from a young woman in good health and CMV-seronegative. Each CDR3 is given with its conserved first and last residue. Fields, in order: V gene, CDR3 length, J gene, clone size, D gene, CDR3 DNA, CDR3 protein. The D gene is left open where the match is weak. For some rows the clone size is stated as once, few or many, or as a class when expanded; others skip it.

TRBV5-6	15	TRBJ1-4	-	TRBD1	TGTGCCAGCAGCACCTTGGACAGGGATGACGAAAAACTGTTTTTT	CASSTLDRDDEKLFF
TRBV6-5	15	TRBJ1-6	-	TRBD1	TGTGCCAGCAGTCCCGGGACAGGGTATGGGTCACCCCTCCACTTT	CASSPGTGYGSPLHF
TRBV4-2	16	TRBJ1-1	-	-	TGTGCCAGCAGCCAATGGGCGGGGCGTATGAACACTGAAGCTTTCTTT	CASSQWAGRMNTEAFF
TRBV27	14	TRBJ1-5	-	-	TGTGCCAGCAGTTTTCAGGCGAGCAATCAGCCCCAGCATTTT	CASSFQASNQPQHF
TRBV27	15	TRBJ1-4	-	-	TGTGCCAGCAGTTTAGTCGCAGGGTTCAATGAAAAACTGTTTTTT	CASSLVAGFNEKLFF
TRBV2	15	TRBJ2-7	-	TRBD2	TGTGCCAGCAACAGACTAGCGGGAGGTAACTACGAGCAGTACTTC	CASNRLAGGNYEQYF
TRBV4-1	14	TRBJ1-1	-	-	TGCGCCAGCAGCCAAGGCATCGGTAACACTGAAGCTTTCTTT	CASSQGIGNTEAFF
TRBV6-5	14	TRBJ2-7	-	TRBD1	TGTGCCAGCAGTTTGACCCGGACAGGGAACGAGCAGTACTTC	CASSLTRTGNEQYF
TRBV29-1	15	TRBJ2-3	-	-	TGCAGCGTTGGAAGAATTTTTCAGGGTCCAGATACGCAGTATTTT	CSVGRIFQGPDTQYF
TRBV9	16	TRBJ2-1	-	-	TGTGCCAGCAGCGTAGGGGGCCAAATCTCCTACAATGAGCAGTTCTTC	CASSVGGQISYNEQFF
TRBV27	14	TRBJ1-1	few	-	TGTGCCAGCAGTTTAGTAGAGAGAACCACTGAAGCTTTCTTT	CASSLVERTTEAFF
TRBV4-2	16	TRBJ1-5	-	-	TGTGCCAGCAGCCAATTGGGCGCCCCGAGCAATCAGCCCCAGCATTTT	CASSQLGAPSNQPQHF
TRBV7-2	13	TRBJ2-7	once	-	TGTGCCAGCAGTCCGGACTTCTCCTACGAGCAGTACTTC	CASSPDFSYEQYF
TRBV28	16	TRBJ2-3	-	TRBD2	TGTGCCAGCAGTAGTGGGAGCGGGAGTCATTTGGATACGCAGTATTTT	CASSSGSGSHLDTQYF
TRBV15	12	TRBJ2-1	once	TRBD2	TGTGCCACCTTGGGACTAGTCAATGAGCAGTTCTTC	CATLGLVNEQFF